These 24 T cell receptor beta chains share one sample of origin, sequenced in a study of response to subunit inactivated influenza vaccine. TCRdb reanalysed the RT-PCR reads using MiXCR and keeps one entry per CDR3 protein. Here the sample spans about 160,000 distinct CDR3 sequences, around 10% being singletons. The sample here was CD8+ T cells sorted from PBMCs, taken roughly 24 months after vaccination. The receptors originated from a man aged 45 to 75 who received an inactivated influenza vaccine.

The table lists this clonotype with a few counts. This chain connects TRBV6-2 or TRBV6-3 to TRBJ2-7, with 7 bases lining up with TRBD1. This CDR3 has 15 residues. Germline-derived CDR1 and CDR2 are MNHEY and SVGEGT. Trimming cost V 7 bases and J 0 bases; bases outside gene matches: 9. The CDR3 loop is CASTEEDRSSYEQYF. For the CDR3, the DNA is TGTGCCAGCACCGAAGAGGACAGGAGCTCCTACGAGCAGTACTTC.

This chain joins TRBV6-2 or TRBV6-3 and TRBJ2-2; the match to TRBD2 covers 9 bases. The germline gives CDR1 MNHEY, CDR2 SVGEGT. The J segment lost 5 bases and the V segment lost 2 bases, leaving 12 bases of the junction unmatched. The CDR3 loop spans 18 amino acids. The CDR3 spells CASSYPGLAGLRTGELFF. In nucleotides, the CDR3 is TGTGCCAGCAGTTACCCCGGCCTAGCGGGGCTCCGAACCGGGGAGCTGTTTTTT.

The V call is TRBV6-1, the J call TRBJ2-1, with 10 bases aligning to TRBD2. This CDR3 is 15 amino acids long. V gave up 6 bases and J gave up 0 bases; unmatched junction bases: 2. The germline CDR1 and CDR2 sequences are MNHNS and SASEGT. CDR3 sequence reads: CASRLAGSSYNEQFF. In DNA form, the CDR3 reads TGTGCCAGCAGACTAGCGGGGAGCTCCTACAATGAGCAGTTCTTC.

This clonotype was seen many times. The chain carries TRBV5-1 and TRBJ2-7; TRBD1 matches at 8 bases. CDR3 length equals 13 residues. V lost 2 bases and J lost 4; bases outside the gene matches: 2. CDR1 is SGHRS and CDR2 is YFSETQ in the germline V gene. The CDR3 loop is CASSFRTGYEQYF. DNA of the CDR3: TGCGCCAGCAGCTTCAGGACAGGGTACGAGCAGTACTTC.

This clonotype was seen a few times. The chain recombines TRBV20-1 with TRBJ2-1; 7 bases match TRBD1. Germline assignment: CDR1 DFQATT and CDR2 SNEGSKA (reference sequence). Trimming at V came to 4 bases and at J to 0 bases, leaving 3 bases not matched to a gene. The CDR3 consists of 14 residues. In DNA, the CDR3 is TGCAGTGCTACGACAGGGAGCTCCTACAATGAGCAGTTCTTC. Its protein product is CSATTGSSYNEQFF.

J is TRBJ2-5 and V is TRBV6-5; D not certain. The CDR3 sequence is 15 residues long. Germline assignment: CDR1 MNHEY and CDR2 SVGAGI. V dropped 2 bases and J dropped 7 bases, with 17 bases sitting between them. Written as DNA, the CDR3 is TGTGCCAGCAGTTACCGTGTTGCCCGACCGGGGACCCAGTACTTC. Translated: CASSYRVARPGTQYF.

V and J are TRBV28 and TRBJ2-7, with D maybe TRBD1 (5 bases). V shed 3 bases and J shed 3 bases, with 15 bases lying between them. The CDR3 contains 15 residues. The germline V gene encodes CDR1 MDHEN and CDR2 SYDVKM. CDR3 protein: CASSFGQGGGYEQYF. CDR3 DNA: TGTGCCAGCAGTTTTGGTCAGGGCGGCGGCTACGAGCAGTACTTC.

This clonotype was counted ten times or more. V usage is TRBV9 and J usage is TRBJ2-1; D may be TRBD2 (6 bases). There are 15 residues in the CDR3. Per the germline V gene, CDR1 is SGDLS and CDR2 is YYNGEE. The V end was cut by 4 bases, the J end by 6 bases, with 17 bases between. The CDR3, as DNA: TGTGCCAGCAGCCCTTGGGCTAGCGAAGGCAATGAGCAGTTCTTC. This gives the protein CASSPWASEGNEQFF.

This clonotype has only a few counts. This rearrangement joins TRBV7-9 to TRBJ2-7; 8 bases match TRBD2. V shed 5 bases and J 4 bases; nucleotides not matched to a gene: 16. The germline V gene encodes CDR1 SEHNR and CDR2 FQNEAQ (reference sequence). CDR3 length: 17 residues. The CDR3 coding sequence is TGTGCCAGCAGCAGTCTTGATCTGAGACTAGCGTCTTACGAGCAGTACTTC. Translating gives CASSSLDLRLASYEQYF.

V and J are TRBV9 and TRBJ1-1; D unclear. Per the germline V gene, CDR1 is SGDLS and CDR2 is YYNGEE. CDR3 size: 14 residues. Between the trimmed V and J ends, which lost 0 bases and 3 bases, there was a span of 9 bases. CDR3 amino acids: CASSVGGEDTEAFF. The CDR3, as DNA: TGTGCCAGCAGCGTAGGCGGGGAGGACACTGAAGCTTTCTTT.

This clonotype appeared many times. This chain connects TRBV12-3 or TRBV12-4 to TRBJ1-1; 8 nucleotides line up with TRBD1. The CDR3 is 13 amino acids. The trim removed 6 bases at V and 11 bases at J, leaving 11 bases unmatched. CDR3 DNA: TGTGCCAGCAGCCCTCGGGACAGGAGGCATGCTTTCTTT. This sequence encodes CASSPRDRRHAFF.

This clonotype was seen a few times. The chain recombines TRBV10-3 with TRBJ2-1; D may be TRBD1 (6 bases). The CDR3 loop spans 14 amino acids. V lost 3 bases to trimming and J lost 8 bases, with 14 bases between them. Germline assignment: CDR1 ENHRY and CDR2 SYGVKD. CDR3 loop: CAISDVTGTDEQFF. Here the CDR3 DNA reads TGTGCCATCAGTGATGTTACAGGGACGGATGAGCAGTTCTTC.

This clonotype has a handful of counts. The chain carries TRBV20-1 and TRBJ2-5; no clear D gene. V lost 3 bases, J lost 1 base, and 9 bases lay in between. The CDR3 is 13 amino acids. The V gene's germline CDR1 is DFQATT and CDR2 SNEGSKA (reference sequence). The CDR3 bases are TGCAGTGCTAGGCCGGCAGGCCAAGAGACCCAGTACTTC. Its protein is CSARPAGQETQYF.

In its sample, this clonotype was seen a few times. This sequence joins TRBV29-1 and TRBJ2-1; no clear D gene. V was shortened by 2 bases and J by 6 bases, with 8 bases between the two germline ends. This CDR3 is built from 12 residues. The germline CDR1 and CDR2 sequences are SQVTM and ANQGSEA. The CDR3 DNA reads TGCAGCGTTGAATCTAACAGCAATGAGCAGTTCTTC. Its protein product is CSVESNSNEQFF.

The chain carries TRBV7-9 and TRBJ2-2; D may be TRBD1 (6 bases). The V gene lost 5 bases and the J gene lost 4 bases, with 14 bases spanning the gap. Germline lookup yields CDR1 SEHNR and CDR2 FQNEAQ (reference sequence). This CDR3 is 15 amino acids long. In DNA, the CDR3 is TGTGCCAGCAGCGATACAGGGCCTGGCACCGGGGAGCTGTTTTTT. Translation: CASSDTGPGTGELFF.

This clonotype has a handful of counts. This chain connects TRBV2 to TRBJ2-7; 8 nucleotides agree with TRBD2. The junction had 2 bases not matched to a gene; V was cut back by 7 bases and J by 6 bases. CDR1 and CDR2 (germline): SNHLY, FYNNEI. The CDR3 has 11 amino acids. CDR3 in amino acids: CASIGGGEQYF. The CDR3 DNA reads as TGTGCCAGCATCGGGGGGGGCGAGCAGTACTTC.

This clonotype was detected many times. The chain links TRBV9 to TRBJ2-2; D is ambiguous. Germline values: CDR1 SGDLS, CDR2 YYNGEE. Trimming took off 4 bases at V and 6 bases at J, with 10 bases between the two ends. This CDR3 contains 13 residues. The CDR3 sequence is CASSLKIPGELFF. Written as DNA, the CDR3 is TGTGCCAGCAGCTTGAAGATCCCCGGGGAGCTGTTTTTT.

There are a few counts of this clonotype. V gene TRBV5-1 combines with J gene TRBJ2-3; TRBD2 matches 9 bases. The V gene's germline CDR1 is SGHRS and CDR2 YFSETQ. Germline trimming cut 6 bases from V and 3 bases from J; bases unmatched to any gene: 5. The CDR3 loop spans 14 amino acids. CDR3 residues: CASKPAGGTDTQYF. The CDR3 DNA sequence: TGCGCCAGCAAGCCAGCGGGGGGTACAGATACGCAGTATTTT. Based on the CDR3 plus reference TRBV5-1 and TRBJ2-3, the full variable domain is KAGVTQTPRYLIKTRGQQVTLSCSPISGHRSVSWYQQTPGQGLQFLFEYFSETQRNKGNFPGRFSGRQFSNSRSEMNVSTLELGDSALYLCASKPAGGTDTQYFGPGTRLTVL.

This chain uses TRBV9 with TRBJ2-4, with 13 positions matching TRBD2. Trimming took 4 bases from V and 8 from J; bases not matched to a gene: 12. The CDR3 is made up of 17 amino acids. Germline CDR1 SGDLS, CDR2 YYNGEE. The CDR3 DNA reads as TGTGCCAGCAGCCCAGAAGGACTAGCGGGAGTATCAGACATTCAGTACTTC. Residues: CASSPEGLAGVSDIQYF. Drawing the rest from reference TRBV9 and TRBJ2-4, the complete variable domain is DSGVTQTPKHLITATGQRVTLRCSPRSGDLSVYWYQQSLDQGLQFLIQYYNGEERAKGNILERFSAQQFPDLHSELNLSSLELGDSALYFCASSPEGLAGVSDIQYFGAGTRLSVL.

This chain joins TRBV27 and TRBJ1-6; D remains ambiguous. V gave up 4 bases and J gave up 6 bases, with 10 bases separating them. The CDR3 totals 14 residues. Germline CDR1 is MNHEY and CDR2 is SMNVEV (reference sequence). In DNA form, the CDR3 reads TGTGCCAGCAGTTCCCTGTTGGTTAATTCACCCCTCCACTTT. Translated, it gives CASSSLLVNSPLHF.

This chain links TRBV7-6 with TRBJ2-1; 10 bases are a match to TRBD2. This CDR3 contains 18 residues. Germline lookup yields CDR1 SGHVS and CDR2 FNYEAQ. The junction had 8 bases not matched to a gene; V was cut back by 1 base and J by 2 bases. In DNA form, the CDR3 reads TGTGCCAGCAGCTTAGGGACTAGCGGAAGTATCCCCTACAATGAGCAGTTCTTC. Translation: CASSLGTSGSIPYNEQFF.

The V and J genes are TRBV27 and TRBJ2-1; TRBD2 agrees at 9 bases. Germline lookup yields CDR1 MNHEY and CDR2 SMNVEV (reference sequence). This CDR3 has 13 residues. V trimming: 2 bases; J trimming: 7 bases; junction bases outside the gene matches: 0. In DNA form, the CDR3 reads TGTGCCAGCAGTTTACTAGCGGGAAATGAGCAGTTCTTC. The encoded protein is CASSLLAGNEQFF.

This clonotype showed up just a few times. For the CDR3, the DNA is TGTGCCAGCGGGGACCGACGGGTCCAAGAGACCCAGTACTTC. Residues: CASGDRRVQETQYF. The gene calls are TRBV7-9 and TRBJ2-5, with D perhaps TRBD1 or TRBD2 (5 bases each). V lost 8 bases and J lost 1, with 14 bases in between. This CDR3 is built from 14 residues. Germline V gene sequence: CDR1 SEHNR, CDR2 FQNEAQ (reference sequence).

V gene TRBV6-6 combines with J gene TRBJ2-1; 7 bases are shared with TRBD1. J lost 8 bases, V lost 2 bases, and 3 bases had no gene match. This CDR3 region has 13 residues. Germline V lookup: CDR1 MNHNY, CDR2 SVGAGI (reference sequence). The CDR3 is CASSYTTGDEQFF. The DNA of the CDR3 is TGTGCCAGCAGTTACACCACAGGGGATGAGCAGTTCTTC.